The clone carrying this T cell receptor beta chain showed up many times. RNA transcripts provided the source from which TCR beta CDR3 regions were amplified. The TCR CDR3 first-round RT-PCR relied on the HTBI primer set. TCRdb reprocessed the multiplex PCR reads with MiXCR, giving one entry per CDR3 protein. The table has about 760,000 distinct CDR3 sequences, around 40% seen once. The sample comes from a study of T cells in Graves' hyperthyroidism and ophthalmopathy. V was cut by 7 bases and J by 0 bases, with 18 bases left in between. Germline V lookup: CDR1 SNHLY, CDR2 FYNNEI. The CDR3 has 16 amino acids. Graves' hyperthyroidism without ophthalmopathy progression within 18 months was termed stable. These patients, aged 18 to 65, had recently diagnosed hyperthyroidism lasting under 2 months. The study based diagnoses on clinical symptoms, serum thyroxine and TRAb, thyroid ultrasound and orbital computed tomography. Fresh peripheral blood, 8 to 10 ml of it, supplied the PBMCs.

The sequenced sample was blood. The chain has TRBV2 and TRBJ1-1; TRBD1 might be the D (5 bases). This TCR derives from a woman aged 40-49 years with Graves' hyperthyroidism. The CDR3 loop is CASNTGGGGMNTEAFF. The CDR3 DNA reads as TGTGCCAGCAACACTGGGGGGGGTGGGATGAACACTGAAGCTTTCTTT.